This entry lists 26 T cell receptor beta chains sequenced from one sample in a study of spatial heterogeneity in lung cancer (dated by TCRdb to between 2018 and 2020). The sample's time point label is to be understood as: sample taken at primary tumor resection. The library came from 5' RACE. Instrument on record: NextSeq 500. TCRdb passed the public sequencing reads through fastp at Q25 and MiXCR, retaining productive beta sequences. Each entry is one CDR3 protein sequence, shown with its most common DNA and genes. Here the sample has 39,000 or so distinct CDR3 sequences; 7.5% occur a single time. The ten largest clones capture around 30% of the sample. The sequencing used PBMCs, collected at surgery. The receptors derive from a male donor with early-stage non-small cell lung cancer.

This chain links TRBV5-1 with TRBJ1-2, with 8 bases identical to TRBD1. The CDR3 consists of 16 residues. Losses at the gene ends were 4 bases for V and 8 bases for J; bases not matched to a gene: 16. The germline gives CDR1 SGHRS, CDR2 YFSETQ. The CDR3 nucleotides read TGCGCCAGCAGCCCATTGGACAGGGTGCTTCAGGGAGGCTACACCTTC. This codes for CASSPLDRVLQGGYTF.

This clonotype was counted many times. The V call is TRBV6-5, the J call TRBJ2-7, with D possibly matching TRBD2 (5 bases). V lost 8 bases to trimming and J lost 0 bases, with 8 bases between them. The germline V gene encodes CDR1 MNHEY and CDR2 SVGAGI. The CDR3 covers 12 residues. The CDR3 is CASRRGSYEQYF. The CDR3 DNA reads TGTGCCAGCCGACGGGGCTCCTACGAGCAGTACTTC.

This rearrangement joins TRBV14 to TRBJ2-7, with D perhaps matching TRBD1 (5 bases). Trimming removed 5 bases at V and 5 bases at J, with 13 bases between. This CDR3 has 13 amino acids. Germline V gene data show CDR1 as SGHDN and CDR2 as FVKESK. CDR3 coding DNA: TGTGCCAGCAGCTCGACGACAGTTAACGAGCAGTACGTC. Its translation: CASSSTTVNEQYV.

Ten or more counts support this clonotype. This sequence joins TRBV10-3 and TRBJ2-7; TRBD2 matches 10 bases. This CDR3 spans 14 amino acids. Per the germline V gene, CDR1 is ENHRY and CDR2 is SYGVKD. V trimming: 7 bases; J trimming: 3 bases; junction bases outside the gene matches: 6. CDR3 sequence (DNA): TGTGCCATCATGGCTAGCGGGAGTAGCTACGAGCAGTACGTC. This encodes CAIMASGSSYEQYV.

This clonotype was detected ten times or more. The J gene is TRBJ1-2, the V gene TRBV7-9, with 10 bases identical to TRBD1. V shed 5 bases and J 4 bases; nucleotides not matched to a gene: 7. Germline CDR1 and CDR2: SEHNR and FQNEAQ (reference sequence). The CDR3 extends over 15 amino acids. CDR3 bases: TGTGCCAGCAGCCCTCGGACAGGGGGGAGCTATGGCTACACCTTC. It codes for CASSPRTGGSYGYTF.

This clonotype was counted many times. V is TRBV4-2 and J is TRBJ2-1, with a tentative D call TRBD2 (5 bases). Trimming left V 1 base short and J 7 bases short, with 20 bases between. There are 17 residues in the CDR3. Germline CDR1 LGHNA, CDR2 YNFKEQ. DNA for the CDR3: TGTGCCAGCAGCCAAGTAGTTGGCAGAGGGCAGGTTAATGAGCAGTTCTTC. Its protein is CASSQVVGRGQVNEQFF.

Regarding this clonotype: Possible read error: a much larger clone is one base away. The rearrangement uses TRBV6-1 and TRBJ1-1; the D gene is possibly TRBD1 (5 bases). Per germline, CDR1 MNHNS and CDR2 SASEGT. V shed 2 bases and J shed 1 base, with 11 bases lying between them. The CDR3 is made up of 15 amino acids. CDR3 amino acids: CASSERMGTNTEAFF. The CDR3 coding sequence is TGTGCCAGCAGTGAAAGGATGGGGACGAACACTGAAGCTTTCTTT.

This clonotype showed up many times. V and J are TRBV6-5 and TRBJ2-1; D remains unclear. This CDR3 is 14 amino acids long. Germline V gives CDR1 MNHEY, CDR2 SVGAGI. V gave up 4 bases and J gave up 7 bases, with 14 bases separating them. The CDR3 sequence is CASSLLSGGNEQFF. The CDR3 DNA follows: TGTGCCAGCAGTTTGTTATCAGGTGGAAATGAGCAGTTCTTC.

This clonotype has at least ten counts. The J gene is TRBJ2-1, the V gene TRBV25-1; TRBD2 aligns across 7 bases. The V gene end was trimmed by 2 bases and the J gene end by 7 bases; junction bases not matched to a gene: 8. CDR1 is MGHDK, CDR2 SYGVNS, per germline. The CDR3 has 15 amino acids. The CDR3 spells CASSERRGLQNEQFF. The CDR3 region has the DNA TGTGCCAGCAGTGAACGGCGGGGACTACAGAATGAGCAGTTCTTC.

This clonotype was seen just once. The chain joins TRBV5-4 to TRBJ1-2, with 7 bases that match TRBD1. The J segment lost 4 bases and the V segment lost 2 bases, leaving 14 bases of the junction unmatched. This CDR3 has 17 amino acids. Per germline, CDR1 SGHNT and CDR2 YYREEE (reference sequence). CDR3 amino acids: CASSFQGRGEKGYGYTF. CDR3 sequence (DNA): TGTGCCAGCAGCTTCCAGGGCAGGGGGGAAAAAGGCTATGGCTACACCTTC. Looking up the rest from reference TRBV5-4 and TRBJ1-2 gives the full variable domain: ETGVTQSPTHLIKTRGQQVTLRCSSQSGHNTVSWYQQALGQGPQFIFQYYREEENGRGNFPPRFSGLQFPNYSSELNVNALELDDSALYLCASSFQGRGEKGYGYTFGSGTRLTVV.

The J gene is TRBJ2-7, the V gene TRBV20-1; D is undetermined. V was clipped by 6 bases and J by 1 base, with 16 bases between them. The CDR3 is 14 amino acids. Germline V gene data show CDR1 as DFQATT and CDR2 as SNEGSKA (reference sequence). CDR3 sequence (DNA): TGCAGTGCCCCACCTGTCCCCGGGTCCTACGAGCAGTACTTC. Translation: CSAPPVPGSYEQYF.

This clonotype came up a few times. The gene calls are TRBV14 and TRBJ2-7; 8 nucleotides match TRBD2. V shed 1 base, J shed 4 bases, and the junction held 9 bases outside the gene matches. Germline values: CDR1 SGHDN, CDR2 FVKESK. The CDR3 covers 16 residues. The CDR3 spells CASSQVQSSGFYEQYF. CDR3 coding DNA: TGTGCCAGCAGCCAAGTTCAGTCTAGCGGGTTTTACGAGCAGTACTTC.

Ten or more counts support this clonotype. The chain is built from TRBV6-2 or TRBV6-3 and TRBJ2-3; D perhaps matches TRBD2 (6 bases). In germline, CDR1 is MNHEY, CDR2 SVGEGT. V was shortened by 4 bases and J by 2 bases, with 10 bases between the two germline ends. This CDR3 spans 14 amino acids. CDR3 loop: CASSSRTNTDTQYF. The DNA of the CDR3 is TGTGCCAGCAGTTCCAGGACTAACACAGATACGCAGTATTTT.

This clonotype was picked up many times. The chain is built from TRBV7-3 and TRBJ1-1, with a tentative D call TRBD1 (6 bases). The CDR3 sequence is 15 residues long. The V and J ends lost 8 bases and 3 bases respectively, with 19 bases between them. Germline V gene data show CDR1 as SGHTA and CDR2 as FQGTGA. CDR3 in amino acids: CASWGGTNQDTEAFF. The CDR3 DNA reads as TGTGCCAGCTGGGGGGGGACAAATCAGGACACTGAAGCTTTCTTT.

This clonotype has at least ten counts. The rearrangement joins TRBV7-2 to TRBJ1-5; D ambiguous. This CDR3 has 13 amino acids. Germline CDR1 and CDR2: SGHTA and FQGNSA. Trimming cost V 6 bases and J 7 bases, with 13 bases left between them. CDR3 region: CASSGTGWQPQHF. In nucleotides, the CDR3 is TGTGCCAGCAGTGGCACTGGGTGGCAGCCCCAGCATTTT. Full variable domain (rest looked up from reference TRBV7-2 and TRBJ1-5): GAGVSQSPSNKVTEKGKDVELRCDPISGHTALYWYRQSLGQGLEFLIYFQGNSAPDKSGLPSDRFSAERTGGSVSTLTIQRTQQEDSAVYLCASSGTGWQPQHFGDGTRLSIL.

The V call is TRBV9, the J call TRBJ2-3; 13 bases agree with TRBD2. Germline CDR1 reads SGDLS; CDR2 reads YYNGEE. Trimming took 4 bases from V and 6 from J; bases not matched to a gene: 11. The CDR3 length is 17 residues. The CDR3 loop is CASSSLGGLAGWDTQYF. In DNA, the CDR3 is TGTGCCAGCAGCTCCCTCGGGGGACTAGCGGGGTGGGATACGCAGTATTTT.

V gene TRBV6-5 combines with J gene TRBJ2-1; 7 bases map to TRBD2. Germline loops: CDR1 MNHEY, CDR2 SVGAGI. The V gene end was trimmed by 9 bases and the J gene end by 5 bases; junction bases not matched to a gene: 10. This CDR3 has 14 amino acids. Written as DNA, the CDR3 is TGTGCCAGTCTGGCCTCGGGGACTAACAATGAGCAGTTCTTC. Translating it yields CASLASGTNNEQFF.

This clonotype has at least ten counts. V is TRBV27 and J is TRBJ2-3; 7 bases are a match to TRBD1. Germline assignment: CDR1 MNHEY and CDR2 SMNVEV (reference sequence). The CDR3 covers 15 residues. After removal of 5 bases from V and 2 bases from J, the junction contained 7 bases not matched to a gene. The CDR3 coding sequence is TGTGCCAGCAGTAATACAGGGGAGATCACAGATACGCAGTATTTT. It specifies CASSNTGEITDTQYF.

This clonotype was counted ten times or more. The gene calls are TRBV10-3 and TRBJ2-1; TRBD2 matches 7 bases. Unmatched junction bases numbered 6, after V lost 5 bases and J lost 5 bases. CDR1 and CDR2 (germline): ENHRY, SYGVKD. The CDR3 totals 14 residues. CDR3 bases: TGTGCCATCAGTCCACTAGCGCGAAACAATGAGCAGTTCTTC. Protein sequence: CAISPLARNNEQFF.

This clonotype was detected many times. The chain carries TRBV29-1 and TRBJ2-1; the match to TRBD2 covers 7 bases. This CDR3 region has 15 residues. CDR1 and CDR2 from the germline V gene are SQVTM and ANQGSEA. The V and J ends lost 0 bases and 4 bases, in that order; junction bases with no gene match: 6. The CDR3, as DNA: TGCAGCGTTGAAGAGGTGGGACTACGATACAATGAGCAGTTCTTC. Translation: CSVEEVGLRYNEQFF.

This clonotype was picked up a small number of times. This chain connects TRBV20-1 to TRBJ2-3, with D possibly TRBD2 on 6 matching bases. V lost 3 bases and J 2 bases, leaving 9 bases between the germline ends. The CDR3 covers 13 residues. Germline V gives CDR1 DFQATT, CDR2 SNEGSKA (reference sequence). CDR3 amino acids: CSASADYTDTQYF. CDR3 coding DNA: TGCAGTGCTAGTGCGGACTACACAGATACGCAGTATTTT.

With regard to this clonotype: A single base separates this from a much larger clone, so it may be a read error. V is TRBV7-2 and J is TRBJ1-6, with 7 bases lining up with TRBD1. The CDR3 is made up of 14 amino acids. The V gene's germline CDR1 is SGHTA and CDR2 FQGNSA. The CDR3 protein is CAGSSQQGNSPLHF. DNA of the CDR3: TGTGCCGGCAGCTCACAACAGGGGAATTCACCCCTCCACTTT.

Many counts were recorded for this clonotype. The V call is TRBV20-1, the J call TRBJ2-7, with 8 bases aligning to TRBD1. The germline gives CDR1 DFQATT, CDR2 SNEGSKA (reference sequence). The length of the CDR3 is 13 residues. V lost 6 bases, J lost 2 bases, and 6 bases stayed unmatched. In nucleotides, the CDR3 is TGCAGTGCCCGGACAGGGCCTGCCTACGAGCAGTACTTC. This translates into CSARTGPAYEQYF.

This clonotype showed up many times. The genes are TRBV20-1 and TRBJ1-2; no definite D call. Trimming removed 3 bases from V and 8 bases from J, with 19 bases in between. The CDR3 loop spans 14 amino acids. Germline values: CDR1 DFQATT, CDR2 SNEGSKA (reference sequence). In DNA, the CDR3 is TGCAGTGCTAGCCTTTCCGGGCCTTGGGAGGGCTACACCTTC. It specifies CSASLSGPWEGYTF.

This clonotype was seen at least ten times. V gene TRBV10-3 combines with J gene TRBJ1-2; tentative D call: TRBD1 (5 bases). With 3 bases removed from V and 7 bases from J, the gap between germline ends came to 18 bases. Germline values: CDR1 ENHRY, CDR2 SYGVKD. CDR3 length equals 15 residues. The CDR3 nucleotides read TGTGCCATCAGTGACCCCAGAAGACAGCTCAGTGGCTACACCTTC. Amino acid sequence: CAISDPRRQLSGYTF.

This clonotype was counted many times. This chain joins TRBV25-1 and TRBJ1-2; unclear D gene. Per the germline V gene, CDR1 is MGHDK and CDR2 is SYGVNS. V gave up 2 bases and J gave up 4 bases, with 14 bases separating them. The CDR3 length is 15 residues. CDR3: CASSELNLVGYGYTF. DNA of the CDR3: TGTGCCAGCAGTGAACTTAACCTTGTGGGCTATGGCTACACCTTC.